This TCR beta chain stems from a study of blood T cell repertoires in COVID-19. Study summary: Sites in the United States, Italy and Spain provided acute and convalescent COVID-19 samples.

As for this clone: The sample carries other DNA sequences with the same CDR3.

The length of the CDR3 is 16 residues. The germline V gene encodes CDR1 SGHRS and CDR2 YFSETQ. Trimming removed 0 bases at V and 0 bases at J, with 10 bases between. In the original analysis: Amplified reference gene primers provided the basis for estimating nucleated cell counts. Repertoires were generated with immunoSEQ multiplex PCR, while TCRdb's copy carries only in-frame clones and drops some. That table is the source of V, J and clone size, and D and trimming were worked out from the DNA. Of about 220,000 clones in the sample, 80% to 85% were seen once. The receptor was derived from a woman under 40 who had recovered from COVID-19. Material for sequencing was peripheral blood. V and J are TRBV5-1 and TRBJ1-5, with D tentatively TRBD1 (6 bases). CDR3 in amino acids: CASSLGAGDSNQPQHF. CDR3 nucleotides: TGCGCCAGCAGCTTGGGGGCAGGGGATAGCAATCAGCCCCAGCATTTT.